This entry describes one T cell receptor beta chain. The data were obtained in a study of blood T cell repertoires in COVID-19. The wider study: Acute and convalescent COVID-19 specimens originated in the United States, Italy and Spain. Sources were T cells, B-cell-depleted T cells, or PBMCs; the material itself was cDNA or gDNA.

The CDR3 contains 15 residues. V gave up 0 bases and J gave up 4 bases, with 13 bases separating them. Germline CDR1 SGDLS, CDR2 YYNGEE. How the authors handled the data: Amplification with reference gene primers provided the estimates of nucleated cell counts. Assay: immunoSEQ multiplex PCR; the TCRdb copy retains only in-frame clones and omits some. The D gene and trimming were derived from the DNA, and the V and J assignments and clone size from that table. The sample has 150,000 to 160,000 clones, 84% seen once. The TCR was taken from a woman aged 45-59 years with acute or convalescent COVID-19. The gene calls are TRBV9 and TRBJ1-1; TRBD1 might be the D (5 bases). Sequences were obtained from peripheral blood. CDR3: CASSVGWRDGTEAFF. CDR3 in DNA: TGTGCCAGCAGCGTAGGTTGGAGGGACGGCACTGAAGCTTTCTTT.